This T cell receptor beta chain was obtained from a study of OX40 agonist ivuxolimab in advanced cancers. Study-wide background: The study enrolled dose-escalation patients with hepatocellular carcinoma, melanoma, renal cell or head and neck cancer. Prior anti-PD-1, anti-PD-L1 or anti-CTLA-4 therapy was allowed; over 30% had some.

Here immunoSEQ multiplex PCR was the method, and the copy in TCRdb shows in-frame clones only, minus some. The repertoire holds more than 85,000 clones, 70% to 85% seen once, with approximately 1.5% in the top ten. Study-level findings and limits: Dose levels from 0.1 to 3.0 mg/kg saw CD4+ and CD8+ blood T cells expand clonally by week 6.

If patients had autoimmune disease history or systemic immunosuppression, they were excluded. About this clone itself: Its specificity is unknown.

Germline CDR1 is SGHNT and CDR2 is YYREEE (reference sequence). With 1 base removed from V and 0 bases from J, the gap between germline ends came to 2 bases. The CDR3 spans 14 residues. The gene calls are TRBV5-4 and TRBJ1-6; D is unresolved. This sequence was found in an adult with an advanced solid tumor such as melanoma, head and neck, liver or kidney cancer. The starting material was CD4+ or CD8+ T cells sorted from blood, obtained in a trial of the OX40 agonist ivuxolimab. CDR3 in amino acids: CASSLSSYNSPLHF. The CDR3, as DNA: TGTGCCAGCAGCTTGAGCTCCTATAATTCACCCCTCCACTTT.